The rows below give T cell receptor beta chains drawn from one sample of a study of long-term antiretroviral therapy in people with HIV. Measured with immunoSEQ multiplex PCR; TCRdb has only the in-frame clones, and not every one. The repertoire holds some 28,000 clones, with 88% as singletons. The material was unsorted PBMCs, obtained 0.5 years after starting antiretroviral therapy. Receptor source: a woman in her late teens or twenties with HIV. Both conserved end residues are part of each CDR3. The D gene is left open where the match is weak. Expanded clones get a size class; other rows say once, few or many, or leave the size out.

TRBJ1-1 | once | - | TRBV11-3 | TGTGCCAGCAGCTCCGGAGGCATGAACACTGAAGCTTTCTTT | CASSSGGMNTEAFF
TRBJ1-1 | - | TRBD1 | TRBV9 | TGTGCCAGCACAAAGGGGGGGACAGTAGACACTGAAGCTTTCTTT | CASTKGGTVDTEAFF
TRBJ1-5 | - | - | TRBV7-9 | TGTGCCAGCAGCTTAGGGAGTCATCAGCCCCAGCATTTT | CASSLGSHQPQHF
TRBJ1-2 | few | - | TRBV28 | TGTGCCAGCAGTCCTGCGGAGAGCTACACCTTC | CASSPAESYTF
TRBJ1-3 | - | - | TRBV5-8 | TGTGCCAGCAGCTTGGGACAGCCGGGGCCCTCTGGAAACACCATATATTTT | CASSLGQPGPSGNTIYF
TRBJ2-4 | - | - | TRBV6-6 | TGTGCCAGCAGTTACGGGGGTGTTGAGTACATTCAGTACTTC | CASSYGGVEYIQYF
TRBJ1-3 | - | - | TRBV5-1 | TGCGCCAGCAGCAGCGGACCAGGGAGCACTGGAAACACCATATATTTT | CASSSGPGSTGNTIYF
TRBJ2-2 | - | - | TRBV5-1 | TGCGCCAGCAGCTTGGAAGGGGGTACTGGCGGGGAGCTGTTTTTT | CASSLEGGTGGELFF
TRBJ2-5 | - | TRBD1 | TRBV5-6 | TGTGCCAGCAGCATCGGGACAGCCTCGGAAGAGACCCAGTACTTC | CASSIGTASEETQYF
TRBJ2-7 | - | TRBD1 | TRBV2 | TGTGCCAGCACCCTCGAACCGGGACAGTCCTACGAGCAGTACTTC | CASTLEPGQSYEQYF
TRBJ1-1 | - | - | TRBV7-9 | TGTGCCAGCAGCTCGACACGGGACACCTACACTGAAGCTTTCTTT | CASSSTRDTYTEAFF
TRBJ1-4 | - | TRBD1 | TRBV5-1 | TGCGCCAGCAGCTGGACAGGGGAGGTCCGGAATGAAAAACTGTTTTTT | CASSWTGEVRNEKLFF
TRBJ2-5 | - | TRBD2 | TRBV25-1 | TGTGCCAGCAGTGAATCCGGGAGGGCGGAGACCCAGTACTTC | CASSESGRAETQYF
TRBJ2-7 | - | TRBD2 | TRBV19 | TGTGCCAGTAGTTTCAGACTAGCGGGATACCCCGAGCAGTACTTC | CASSFRLAGYPEQYF
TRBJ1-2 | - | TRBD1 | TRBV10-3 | TGTGCCATCAGGGCGGACAGGGACTATGGCTACACCTTC | CAIRADRDYGYTF
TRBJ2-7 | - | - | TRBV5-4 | TGTGCCAGCAGCCCTAAGGAAGCTGTTGGGCAGTACTTC | CASSPKEAVGQYF
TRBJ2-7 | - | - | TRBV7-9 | TGTGCCAGCATCCCGGGGACAAGCCTTACCTACGAGCAGTACTTC | CASIPGTSLTYEQYF
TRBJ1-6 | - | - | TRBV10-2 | TGCGCCAGCAGTGAGATGGGGGTGACCCTCCACTTT | CASSEMGVTLHF
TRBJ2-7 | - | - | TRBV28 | TGTGCCAGCACCCACCCTTTCAGCGGGACACGGTGGGAGCAGTACTTC | CASTHPFSGTRWEQYF
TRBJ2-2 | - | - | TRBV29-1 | TGCAGCGTGCCCTCCTGGGACACCGGGGAGCTGTTTTTT | CSVPSWDTGELFF
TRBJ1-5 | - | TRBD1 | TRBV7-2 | TGTGCCAGCAGCTTAGGGCAGGGGGGACATCAGCCCCAGCATTTT | CASSLGQGGHQPQHF
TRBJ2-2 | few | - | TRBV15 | TGTGCCACCAGGGCGGAGGGGGAGACCGGGGAGCTGTTTTTT | CATRAEGETGELFF
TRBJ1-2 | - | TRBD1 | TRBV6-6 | TGTGCCAGCAGTTACTCGATAAGGGGGCGCGGCTATGGCTACACCTTC | CASSYSIRGRGYGYTF
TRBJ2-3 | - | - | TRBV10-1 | TGCGCCAGCAGTGACTGGGGGACACGGCAGTATTTT | CASSDWGTRQYF
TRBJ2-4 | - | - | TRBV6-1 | TGTGCCAGCAGTGGGCCAGCAGCCAAAAACATTCAGTACTTC | CASSGPAAKNIQYF
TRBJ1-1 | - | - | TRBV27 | TGTGCCAGCAGTTCCTCACCCCAGAGCCGAGCTTTCTTT | CASSSSPQSRAFF
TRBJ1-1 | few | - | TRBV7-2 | TGTGCCAGCAGTACGACGGGGGGAACTGAAGCTTTCTTT | CASSTTGGTEAFF
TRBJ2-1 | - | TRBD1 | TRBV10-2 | TGCGCCAGCAAAACCGGGACAGTATTCAATGAGCAGTTCTTC | CASKTGTVFNEQFF
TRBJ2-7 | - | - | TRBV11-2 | TGTGCCAGCAGCCTGATTGGTAGCTCCTACGAGCAGTACTTC | CASSLIGSSYEQYF
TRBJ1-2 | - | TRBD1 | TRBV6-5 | TGTGCCAGCAGTTACCGACAGGGAGGCGGCTACACCTTC | CASSYRQGGGYTF
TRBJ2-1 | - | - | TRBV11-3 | TGTGCCAGCAGCTTAGATAACAGAGCGAACAATGAGCAGTTCTTC | CASSLDNRANNEQFF
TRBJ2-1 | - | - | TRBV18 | TGTGCCAGCTCACCATCGGCGGCAGGATCTTCCTACAATGAGCAGTTCTTC | CASSPSAAGSSYNEQFF
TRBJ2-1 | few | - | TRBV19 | TGTGCCAGTACCTTAGGTAGTACGAATGAGCAGTTCTTC | CASTLGSTNEQFF
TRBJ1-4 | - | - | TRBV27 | TGTGCCAGCAGCCCCAGGACCCCCCGGAGGGGTAATGAAAAACTGTTTTTT | CASSPRTPRRGNEKLFF
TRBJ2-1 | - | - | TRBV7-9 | TGTGCCAGCCCCAGCGAGACTCACAATGAGCAGTTCTTC | CASPSETHNEQFF
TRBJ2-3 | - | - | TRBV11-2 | TGTGCCAGCAGCCGCGGGACTGTCACAGATACGCAGTATTTT | CASSRGTVTDTQYF